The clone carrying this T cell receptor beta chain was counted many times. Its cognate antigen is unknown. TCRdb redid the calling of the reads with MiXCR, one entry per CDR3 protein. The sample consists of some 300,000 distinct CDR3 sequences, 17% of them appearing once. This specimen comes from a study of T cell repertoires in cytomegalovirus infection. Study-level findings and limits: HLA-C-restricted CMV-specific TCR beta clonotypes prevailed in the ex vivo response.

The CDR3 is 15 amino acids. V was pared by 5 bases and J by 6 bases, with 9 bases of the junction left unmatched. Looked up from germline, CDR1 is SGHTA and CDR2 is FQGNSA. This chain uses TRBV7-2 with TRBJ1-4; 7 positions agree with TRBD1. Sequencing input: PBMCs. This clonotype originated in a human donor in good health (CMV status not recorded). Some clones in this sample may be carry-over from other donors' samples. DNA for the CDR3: TGTGCCAGCAGCCCTCGGACAGGAAGGGATGAAAAACTGTTTTTT. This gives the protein CASSPRTGRDEKLFF.